These 23 T cell receptor beta chains originate from one sample sequenced in a study of PD-L1 blockade in urothelial cancer. This table comes from immunoSEQ multiplex PCR, and its TCRdb copy is limited to in-frame clones, with some not included. The profile shows about 43,000 clones, roughly 91% of them singletons. Material: PBMCs, obtained around atezolizumab (anti-PD-L1) treatment. Receptor source: a woman between 55 and 75 years old with urothelial cancer.

This chain connects TRBV7-9 to TRBJ2-1; 9 nucleotides agree with TRBD1. Trimming removed 5 bases from V and 7 bases from J; junction bases left unmatched: 9. Germline V CDR1 and CDR2: SEHNR, FQNEAQ (reference sequence). This CDR3 spans 15 amino acids. CDR3 DNA sequence: TGTGCCAGCAGCCTCTATACAGGGGGCAAGAATGAGCAGTTCTTC. Protein: CASSLYTGGKNEQFF.

This rearrangement joins TRBV29-1 to TRBJ2-7, with D possibly being TRBD2 (7 bases). This CDR3 spans 14 amino acids. V was shortened by 7 bases and J by 0 bases, with 16 bases between the two germline ends. Germline lookup yields CDR1 SQVTM and CDR2 ANQGSEA. The CDR3 DNA follows: TGCAGCGCGAGGGGGGGGGAAAGCTCCTACGAGCAGTACTTC. It specifies CSARGGESSYEQYF.

The V gene is TRBV7-2, the J gene TRBJ2-3; TRBD1 agrees at 9 bases. Germline V gives CDR1 SGHTA, CDR2 FQGNSA. The CDR3 runs 15 residues. J was trimmed by 1 base and V by 6 bases; bases with no gene match: 5. The CDR3, as DNA: TGTGCCAGCAGATGGGGACAGGGCCGCACAGATACGCAGTATTTT. Residues: CASRWGQGRTDTQYF.

The rearrangement links TRBV5-4 to TRBJ2-7; a possible D gene is TRBD1 (5 bases). The germline CDR1 and CDR2 sequences are SGHNT and YYREEE (reference sequence). The V end lost 0 bases, the J end lost 7 bases, and 14 bases lay between the germline ends. CDR3 size: 14 residues. The CDR3 coding sequence is TGTGCCAGCAGCTTGGAAGGGGCGGTGAGGGAGCAGTACTTC. Translating gives CASSLEGAVREQYF. Full variable domain (missing parts from reference TRBV5-4 and TRBJ2-7): ETGVTQSPTHLIKTRGQQVTLRCSSQSGHNTVSWYQQALGQGPQFIFQYYREEENGRGNFPPRFSGLQFPNYSSELNVNALELDDSALYLCASSLEGAVREQYFGPGTRLTVT.

This chain connects TRBV5-1 to TRBJ2-2; 7 bases map to TRBD1. The junction had 5 bases not matched to a gene; V was cut back by 4 bases and J by 5 bases. This CDR3 is 14 amino acids long. Germline CDR1 SGHRS, CDR2 YFSETQ. Written as DNA, the CDR3 is TGCGCCAGCAGCCCCCGACAGGGTACCGGGGAGCTGTTTTTT. The encoded protein is CASSPRQGTGELFF.

The table lists this clone with a count of one. The chain employs TRBV2 and TRBJ2-2; no clear D. This CDR3 has 12 residues. The germline CDR1 and CDR2 sequences are SNHLY and FYNNEI. The V gene lost 8 bases and the J gene lost 2 bases, with 6 bases spanning the gap. The CDR3 DNA follows: TGTGCCAGCCACAGTAACACCGGGGAGCTGTTTTTT. Amino acids: CASHSNTGELFF.

The chain couples TRBV7-2 to TRBJ1-3; possible D gene TRBD1, 5 bases. The CDR3 sequence is 13 residues long. Germline CDR1 is SGHTA and CDR2 is FQGNSA. Trimming left V 5 bases short and J 1 base short, with 6 bases between. Written as DNA, the CDR3 is TGTGCCAGCAGCCGACAGTCTGGAAACACCATATATTTT. Translation: CASSRQSGNTIYF.

The rearrangement links TRBV2 to TRBJ2-5; 7 bases map to TRBD1. This CDR3 contains 14 residues. Germline CDR1 and CDR2: SNHLY and FYNNEI. The J segment lost 3 bases and the V segment lost 5 bases, leaving 6 bases of the junction unmatched. In nucleotides, the CDR3 is TGTGCCAGCAGTTCTCTCACAGGGGAAGAGACCCAGTACTTC. This translates into CASSSLTGEETQYF.

The chain employs TRBV5-1 and TRBJ2-7; TRBD2 aligns across 7 bases. This CDR3 region has 16 residues. Germline loops: CDR1 SGHRS, CDR2 YFSETQ. The V and J ends lost 1 base and 0 bases, in that order; junction bases with no gene match: 7. This CDR3 is CASSLRLAGFSYEQYF. The CDR3 DNA follows: TGCGCCAGCAGCTTGAGATTAGCGGGTTTCTCCTACGAGCAGTACTTC.

The CDR3 is CASSLVDEQFF. Written as DNA, the CDR3 is TGCGCCAGCAGCTTGGTCGATGAGCAGTTCTTC. The chain employs TRBV5-1 and TRBJ2-1, with D uncertain. V lost 0 bases and J lost 8, with 3 bases in between. The germline V gene has CDR1 SGHRS and CDR2 YFSETQ. The CDR3 covers 11 residues.

This chain connects TRBV5-5 to TRBJ2-1; 8 nucleotides line up with TRBD2. Looked up from germline, CDR1 is SGHKS and CDR2 is YYEKEE (reference sequence). The CDR3 contains 15 residues. V lost 0 bases to trimming and J lost 8 bases; unmatched junction nucleotides: 7. CDR3 nucleotide sequence: TGTGCCAGCAGCTTGGCGGCGGGAGGTTCTCATGAGCAGTTCTTC. It yields the protein CASSLAAGGSHEQFF.

This chain connects TRBV6-5 to TRBJ2-7, with TRBD1 identical over 8 bases. The junction had 5 bases not matched to a gene; V was cut back by 4 bases and J by 3 bases. The germline V gene has CDR1 MNHEY and CDR2 SVGAGI. The CDR3 loop spans 14 amino acids. CDR3 region: CASSWGQESYEQYF. The CDR3 region has the DNA TGTGCCAGCAGTTGGGGACAGGAAAGCTACGAGCAGTACTTC.

The chain employs TRBV19 and TRBJ1-6, with a tentative D call TRBD1 (6 bases). V lost 6 bases to trimming and J lost 7 bases, with 19 bases between them. The germline gives CDR1 LNHDA, CDR2 SQIVND (reference sequence). The CDR3 runs 16 residues. Here the CDR3 reads CASSPLQGRNNSPLHF. The CDR3 coding sequence is TGTGCCAGTAGCCCCTTACAGGGCCGGAACAATTCACCCCTCCACTTT. The full variable domain, rest sourced from reference TRBV19 and TRBJ1-6, is DGGITQSPKYLFRKEGQNVTLSCEQNLNHDAMYWYRQDPGQGLRLIYYSQIVNDFQKGDIAEGYSVSREKKESFPLTVTSAQKNPTAFYLCASSPLQGRNNSPLHFGNGTRLTVT.

The rearrangement uses TRBV5-4 and TRBJ1-1; TRBD1 aligns across 9 bases. J gave up 3 bases and V 4 bases, and 10 bases lay outside the gene matches. This CDR3 is built from 16 residues. Germline CDR1 is SGHNT and CDR2 is YYREEE (reference sequence). CDR3 residues: CASSRSYRGRDTEAFF. DNA for the CDR3: TGTGCCAGCAGCAGAAGCTACAGGGGGCGCGACACTGAAGCTTTCTTT.

The V call is TRBV19, the J call TRBJ1-5; weak D call: TRBD1 (6 bases). Trimming shortened V by 3 bases and J by 6 bases, and 12 bases separated the two germline ends. This CDR3 is built from 14 residues. Germline V gene sequence: CDR1 LNHDA, CDR2 SQIVND (reference sequence). This chain's CDR3 is CASSIVRGAQPQHF. For the CDR3, the DNA is TGTGCCAGTAGTATTGTCAGGGGAGCTCAGCCCCAGCATTTT.

The chain recombines TRBV28 with TRBJ1-5; D is possibly TRBD1 (5 bases). V was shortened by 6 bases and J by 6 bases, with 18 bases between the two germline ends. CDR1 MDHEN and CDR2 SYDVKM come from the germline V gene. The CDR3 totals 15 residues. CDR3 loop: CASRRGLYRVQPQHF. The CDR3 DNA reads TGTGCCAGCAGGCGGGGACTTTACAGAGTTCAGCCCCAGCATTTT.

The rearrangement links TRBV2 to TRBJ1-5, with 9 bases lining up with TRBD1. With V trimmed by 4 bases and J by 0 bases, 7 bases remained unmatched. CDR3 size: 17 residues. Germline V gene sequence: CDR1 SNHLY, CDR2 FYNNEI. For the CDR3, the DNA is TGTGCCAGCAGTGTTTCGCGGGACAGGGCTAGCAATCAGCCCCAGCATTTT. It translates to CASSVSRDRASNQPQHF.

V and J are TRBV6-4 and TRBJ2-2; tentatively, D is TRBD2 (6 bases). Between the trimmed V and J ends, which lost 4 bases and 3 bases, there was a span of 15 bases. Germline V lookup: CDR1 MRHNA, CDR2 SNTAGT. The CDR3 length is 16 residues. CDR3 loop: CASSVLPGGYTGELFF. The CDR3 coding sequence is TGTGCCAGCAGTGTCTTACCCGGGGGATACACCGGGGAGCTGTTTTTT.

The sample holds one count of this clone. J is TRBJ2-7 and V is TRBV6-1, with D possibly TRBD1 on 5 matching bases. Germline V gives CDR1 MNHNS, CDR2 SASEGT. This CDR3 is 16 amino acids long. Trimming took 4 bases from V and 3 from J, leaving 19 bases between them. In nucleotides, the CDR3 is TGTGCCAGCAGTGCTCTCCCGTGGCAGGGTAGCTACGAGCAGTACTTC. Translation: CASSALPWQGSYEQYF.

The chain is built from TRBV5-1 and TRBJ1-1; D gene uncertain. Germline V gene sequence: CDR1 SGHRS, CDR2 YFSETQ. V was trimmed by 1 base and J by 3 bases, leaving 7 bases between them. The CDR3 is made up of 13 amino acids. CDR3 residues: CASSLSGHTEAFF. The CDR3 region has the DNA TGCGCCAGCAGCTTGAGTGGCCACACTGAAGCTTTCTTT.

The chain combines TRBV27 with TRBJ1-1; no definite D call. The CDR3 covers 14 residues. Germline loops: CDR1 MNHEY, CDR2 SMNVEV (reference sequence). Trimming removed 5 bases at V and 2 bases at J, with 12 bases between. CDR3 loop: CASSPPGLNTEAFF. The CDR3 DNA reads as TGTGCCAGCAGTCCCCCCGGACTAAACACTGAAGCTTTCTTT.

This chain uses TRBV7-2 with TRBJ2-2; D is uncertain. Germline CDR1 and CDR2: SGHTA and FQGNSA. Trimming shortened V by 4 bases and J by 3 bases, and 12 bases separated the two germline ends. This CDR3 contains 15 residues. In DNA, the CDR3 is TGTGCCAGCAGCTGGGCCCGGCAGGACACCGGGGAGCTGTTTTTT. The encoded protein is CASSWARQDTGELFF.

This clone appeared a few times. The CDR3: CASSPPLGGGSNEKLFF. CDR3 nucleotide sequence: TGTGCCAGCTCACCACCGCTGGGGGGCGGGAGTAATGAAAAACTGTTTTTT. J is TRBJ1-4 and V is TRBV18, with a possible D match to TRBD1 (6 bases). V lost 0 bases and J 4 bases, leaving 15 bases between the germline ends. The V gene's germline CDR1 is KGHSH and CDR2 LQKENI. There are 17 residues in the CDR3.